A selection of T cell receptor beta chains follows, all from one sample in a study of vaccination effects on CD4 cells after COVID-19. Which antigens these TCRs recognize remains unknown. Generated by immunoSEQ multiplex PCR, the TCRdb table keeps only in-frame clones and is missing some. The table includes approximately 40,000 clones, roughly 70% detected once. The source was CD4+ T cells from PBMCs cultured with SARS-CoV-2 spike peptides, collected before COVID-19 vaccination. The receptors were sampled from a human donor who received a COVID-19 vaccine. The CDR3 runs from the conserved cysteine through the conserved F or W. Fields, in order: clone size, D gene, V gene, J gene, CDR3 protein, CDR3 DNA. D genes are given only for firm matches. A clone size is listed for some rows: how often the clone was seen (once, few, many), or a class if it is expanded.

size: -
D: TRBD1
V: TRBV6-5
J: TRBJ1-6
CDR3: CASGQGYNSPLHF
DNA: TGTGCCAGCGGACAGGGTTACAATTCACCCCTCCACTTT

size: few
D: -
V: TRBV6-4
J: TRBJ1-2
CDR3: CASSSQTYAF
DNA: TGTGCCAGCAGTTCGCAGACCTACGCCTTC

size: -
D: TRBD2
V: TRBV2
J: TRBJ2-1
CDR3: CASRLSSGGSNNEQFF
DNA: TGTGCCAGCAGACTTTCTAGCGGGGGGTCAAACAATGAGCAGTTCTTC

size: few
D: -
V: TRBV11-2
J: TRBJ1-1
CDR3: CASSLTTTANTEAFF
DNA: TGTGCCAGCAGCTTAACAACCACTGCGAACACTGAAGCTTTCTTT

size: -
D: -
V: TRBV12-5
J: TRBJ2-1
CDR3: CASGLSSPFQARRSFNEQFF
DNA: TGTGCTAGTGGTTTGTCCTCCCCCTTTCAAGCCCGCCGGTCCTTCAATGAGCAGTTCTTC

size: -
D: -
V: TRBV9
J: TRBJ2-2
CDR3: CASSFRAVGELFF
DNA: TGTGCCAGCAGTTTTAGGGCAGTCGGGGAGCTGTTTTTT

size: few
D: -
V: TRBV19
J: TRBJ1-1
CDR3: CASHGVTSEAFF
DNA: TGTGCCAGTCACGGTGTCACGTCTGAAGCTTTCTTT

size: few
D: -
V: TRBV7-9
J: TRBJ1-2
CDR3: CASSSLYYSGGYTF
DNA: TGTGCCAGCAGCTCACTTTACTACAGCGGCGGCTACACCTTC

size: -
D: -
V: TRBV9
J: TRBJ1-6
CDR3: CASSVAGNSPLHF
DNA: TGTGCCAGCAGCGTCGCGGGTAATTCACCCCTCCACTTT

size: -
D: TRBD2
V: TRBV28
J: TRBJ2-1
CDR3: CASSRGGYNEQFF
DNA: TGTGCCAGCAGCCGCGGGGGTTACAATGAGCAGTTCTTC

size: -
D: -
V: TRBV9
J: TRBJ2-5
CDR3: CASTREWAQYF
DNA: TGTGCCAGCACGAGGGAGTGGGCCCAGTACTTC

size: -
D: -
V: TRBV9
J: TRBJ1-6
CDR3: CASSDGNSPLHF
DNA: TGTGCCAGCAGTGATGGTAATTCACCCCTCCACTTT

size: few
D: -
V: TRBV4-2
J: TRBJ1-5
CDR3: CASSQEPSNQPQHF
DNA: TGTGCCAGCAGCCAAGAGCCCAGCAATCAGCCCCAGCATTTT

size: -
D: TRBD2
V: TRBV2
J: TRBJ2-3
CDR3: CASRDPAGGTDTQYF
DNA: TGTGCCAGCCGTGACCCAGCGGGGGGGACAGATACGCAGTATTTT

size: -
D: -
V: TRBV2
J: TRBJ1-5
CDR3: CASSTGRSNQPQHF
DNA: TGTGCCAGCAGTACAGGGAGGAGCAATCAGCCCCAGCATTTT

size: -
D: -
V: TRBV4-1
J: TRBJ1-6
CDR3: CASSQPFEASPLHF
DNA: TGCGCCAGCAGCCAACCTTTCGAGGCTTCACCCCTCCACTTT

size: -
D: -
V: TRBV7-6
J: TRBJ1-5
CDR3: CASSPGTGLSNQPQHF
DNA: TGTGCCAGCAGCCCTGGAACAGGCCTTAGCAATCAGCCCCAGCATTTT

size: -
D: TRBD2
V: TRBV18
J: TRBJ2-2
CDR3: CASSLKTSGNTGELFF
DNA: TGTGCCAGCTCACTGAAGACTAGCGGGAACACCGGGGAGCTGTTTTTT

size: once
D: -
V: TRBV6-5
J: TRBJ1-2
CDR3: CASSYPGSYGYTF
DNA: TGTGCCAGCAGTTACCCCGGGTCTTATGGCTACACCTTC

size: few
D: -
V: TRBV6-1
J: TRBJ1-3
CDR3: CASSEARGSRNTIYF
DNA: TGTGCCAGCAGTGAAGCGCGGGGCTCCAGAAACACCATATATTTT

size: -
D: -
V: TRBV27
J: TRBJ2-2
CDR3: CASSPTALNTGELFF
DNA: TGTGCCAGCAGTCCGACGGCCCTGAACACCGGGGAGCTGTTTTTT

size: -
D: -
V: TRBV9
J: TRBJ1-1
CDR3: CASSVGLGRDNTEAFF
DNA: TGTGCCAGCAGCGTAGGTCTTGGCAGGGATAACACTGAAGCTTTCTTT

size: -
D: -
V: TRBV7-2
J: TRBJ1-4
CDR3: CASSYSGLNEKLFF
DNA: TGTGCCAGCAGCTATTCGGGGCTTAATGAAAAACTGTTTTTT

size: -
D: -
V: TRBV18
J: TRBJ2-3
CDR3: CASSTGEVHTDTQYF
DNA: TGTGCCAGCTCAACAGGGGAGGTGCACACAGATACGCAGTATTTT

size: few
D: TRBD2
V: TRBV4-2
J: TRBJ2-7
CDR3: CASSQGLGDYEQYF
DNA: TGTGCCAGCAGCCAGGGACTAGGGGACTACGAGCAGTACTTC

size: -
D: TRBD1
V: TRBV27
J: TRBJ1-6
CDR3: CASSRLDRVNSPLHF
DNA: TGTGCCAGCAGTCGGCTGGACAGGGTCAATTCACCCCTCCACTTT

size: once
D: -
V: TRBV10-3
J: TRBJ1-1
CDR3: CAISERPPGTEAFF
DNA: TGTGCCATCAGTGAGCGCCCACCGGGGACTGAAGCTTTCTTT

size: -
D: TRBD1
V: TRBV18
J: TRBJ1-5
CDR3: CASSDRQGVTPQHF
DNA: TGTGCCAGCTCAGACAGACAGGGGGTGACCCCCCAGCATTTT

size: -
D: TRBD1
V: TRBV6-5
J: TRBJ1-1
CDR3: CASSWTGLMNTEAFF
DNA: TGTGCCAGCAGTTGGACAGGGCTCATGAACACTGAAGCTTTCTTT

size: once
D: TRBD2
V: TRBV6-5
J: TRBJ2-1
CDR3: CASRPTSLSYNEQFF
DNA: TGTGCCAGCAGACCGACTAGCTTGTCCTACAATGAGCAGTTCTTC

size: -
D: -
V: TRBV7-8
J: TRBJ1-2
CDR3: CASSFRQGLYGYTF
DNA: TGTGCCAGCAGCTTTAGGCAGGGCCTCTATGGCTACACCTTC

size: once
D: -
V: TRBV3-1/TRBV3-2
J: TRBJ1-1
CDR3: CASRARGEAFF
DNA: TGTGCCAGTAGGGCCCGAGGTGAAGCTTTCTTT

size: -
D: -
V: TRBV11-1
J: TRBJ1-2
CDR3: CASSKGPSPDYGYTF
DNA: TGTGCCAGCAGCAAAGGGCCCTCTCCCGACTATGGCTACACCTTC

size: -
D: -
V: TRBV19
J: TRBJ1-3
CDR3: CASTKGPGFSGNTIYF
DNA: TGTGCCAGTACCAAGGGGCCAGGATTCTCTGGAAACACCATATATTTT

size: -
D: -
V: TRBV7-9
J: TRBJ1-1
CDR3: CASSPTDKGWNTEAFF
DNA: TGTGCCAGCAGCCCAACCGACAAGGGGTGGAACACTGAAGCTTTCTTT

size: -
D: -
V: TRBV11-2
J: TRBJ1-4
CDR3: CASSFTSGTGNEKLFF
DNA: TGTGCCAGCAGCTTCACCTCCGGAACAGGGAATGAAAAACTGTTTTTT

size: once
D: TRBD1
V: TRBV2
J: TRBJ2-5
CDR3: CASSDHARTGETQYF
DNA: TGTGCCAGCTCTGATCACGCCCGGACAGGAGAGACCCAGTACTTC

size: -
D: TRBD2
V: TRBV10-3
J: TRBJ2-7
CDR3: CAIRPGTSGRASEQYF
DNA: TGTGCCATCAGACCCGGGACTAGCGGGAGGGCCTCCGAGCAGTACTTC

size: -
D: TRBD2
V: TRBV6-5
J: TRBJ2-7
CDR3: CASSYRLADYEQYF
DNA: TGTGCCAGCAGTTACAGACTAGCTGACTACGAGCAGTACTTC

size: -
D: -
V: TRBV5-1
J: TRBJ2-3
CDR3: CASSLGVGADTQYF
DNA: TGCGCCAGCAGCCTGGGGGTCGGGGCAGATACGCAGTATTTT

size: -
D: -
V: TRBV5-1
J: TRBJ1-4
CDR3: CASSGGHDEKLFF
DNA: TGCGCCAGCAGCGGAGGACACGATGAAAAACTGTTTTTT

size: -
D: TRBD2
V: TRBV7-2
J: TRBJ2-1
CDR3: CASSLRASGAPHNEQFF
DNA: TGTGCCAGCAGCTTAAGGGCTAGCGGGGCCCCTCACAATGAGCAGTTCTTC

size: -
D: -
V: TRBV18
J: TRBJ2-7
CDR3: CASSPGADSSYEQYF
DNA: TGTGCCAGCTCACCAGGGGCGGATTCATCCTACGAGCAGTACTTC

size: -
D: -
V: TRBV6-5
J: TRBJ1-5
CDR3: CASSFNTVKQPQHF
DNA: TGTGCCAGCAGTTTTAACACTGTTAAACAGCCCCAGCATTTT

size: -
D: TRBD1
V: TRBV25-1
J: TRBJ1-2
CDR3: CASSESGGMKDYGYTF
DNA: TGTGCCAGCAGTGAATCAGGGGGGATGAAGGACTATGGCTACACCTTC

size: -
D: -
V: TRBV9
J: TRBJ2-1
CDR3: CASSVSQYNEQFF
DNA: TGTGCCAGCAGCGTAAGCCAGTACAATGAGCAGTTCTTC

size: -
D: -
V: TRBV10-3
J: TRBJ2-2
CDR3: CAIRNTGELFF
DNA: TGTGCCATCAGAAACACCGGGGAGCTGTTTTTT

size: -
D: -
V: TRBV5-1
J: TRBJ1-6
CDR3: CASSQTGGVPNSPLHF
DNA: TGCGCCAGCAGCCAAACAGGCGGAGTACCAAATTCACCCCTCCACTTT

size: -
D: -
V: TRBV29-1
J: TRBJ1-1
CDR3: CSVVENTEAFF
DNA: TGCAGCGTCGTGGAGAACACTGAAGCTTTCTTT

size: -
D: TRBD1
V: TRBV7-9
J: TRBJ1-6
CDR3: CASSARQGWDSPLHF
DNA: TGTGCCAGCAGCGCGCGACAGGGTTGGGATTCACCCCTCCACTTT

size: -
D: -
V: TRBV3-1/TRBV3-2
J: TRBJ2-7
CDR3: CASSPYPNEQYF
DNA: TGTGCCAGCAGCCCCTACCCTAACGAGCAGTACTTC

size: once
D: TRBD1
V: TRBV6-1
J: TRBJ2-7
CDR3: CASSAWAQGAPYEQYF
DNA: TGTGCCAGCAGTGCCTGGGCTCAGGGGGCCCCCTACGAGCAGTACTTC

size: few
D: -
V: TRBV11-3
J: TRBJ1-2
CDR3: CASMRYYDGYTF
DNA: TGTGCCAGCATGAGGTACTATGATGGCTACACCTTC

size: -
D: -
V: TRBV5-1
J: TRBJ1-1
CDR3: CASSLWGPNTEAFF
DNA: TGCGCCAGCAGCTTGTGGGGCCCGAACACTGAAGCTTTCTTT

size: -
D: -
V: TRBV7-2
J: TRBJ2-5
CDR3: CASSLQALGGTQYF
DNA: TGTGCCAGCAGCTTACAGGCCCTTGGGGGGACCCAGTACTTC

size: -
D: -
V: TRBV5-4
J: TRBJ1-2
CDR3: CASSLGLGRGYGYTF
DNA: TGTGCCAGCAGCTTGGGACTGGGCCGCGGCTATGGCTACACCTTC